The 6 T cell receptor beta chains below all came from one sample that was sequenced in a study of chemoradiotherapy in HPV16-positive cancers. Generated by immunoSEQ multiplex PCR, the TCRdb table keeps only in-frame clones and is missing some. This table holds 13,000 or so clones, 70% to 90% found once. Sequencing was performed on blood, taken from a patient who underwent chemoradiotherapy. The source of these receptors is a human donor with HPV-associated anogenital cancer.

CDR3 DNA sequence: TGTGCCAGCAGTATACAGGAGGCCTACGAGCAGTACTTC. It is translated as CASSIQEAYEQYF. The J gene is TRBJ2-7, the V gene TRBV6-1; D could derive from TRBD1 or TRBD2 (5 bases each). V was shortened by 5 bases and J by 2 bases, with 10 bases between the two germline ends. Germline values: CDR1 MNHNS, CDR2 SASEGT. The CDR3 has 13 amino acids.

The chain couples TRBV2 to TRBJ2-3; unclear D gene. CDR3 length equals 14 residues. V was shortened by 7 bases and J by 1 base, with 12 bases between the two germline ends. Germline V gene data show CDR1 as SNHLY and CDR2 as FYNNEI. The chain's CDR3 is CASIRDLGTDTQYF. The CDR3 DNA sequence: TGTGCCAGCATCCGAGACCTTGGCACAGATACGCAGTATTTT.

The rearrangement links TRBV2 to TRBJ1-1; no clear D. From germline, CDR1 is SNHLY and CDR2 FYNNEI. V was pared by 2 bases and J by 1 base, with 5 bases between. The CDR3 contains 13 residues. The CDR3 loop reads CASSERGNTEAFF. The DNA of the CDR3 is TGTGCCAGCAGTGAAAGAGGGAACACTGAAGCTTTCTTT.

The V gene is TRBV7-9, the J gene TRBJ2-2; D remains unclear. Per the germline V gene, CDR1 is SEHNR and CDR2 is FQNEAQ (reference sequence). V gave up 3 bases and J gave up 2 bases, with 4 bases separating them. The CDR3 is 13 residues long. In nucleotides, the CDR3 is TGTGCCAGCAGCTTCCTAAACACCGGGGAGCTGTTTTTT. Translation: CASSFLNTGELFF.

The gene calls are TRBV10-3 and TRBJ2-7; 15 bases map to TRBD2. This CDR3 is 16 amino acids long. The germline gives CDR1 ENHRY, CDR2 SYGVKD. V lost 3 bases and J lost 7; bases outside the gene matches: 7. The CDR3 DNA is TGTGCCATCAGTGAAGCCGGACTAGCGGGGGGGCAAGAGCAGTACTTC. Residues: CAISEAGLAGGQEQYF.

The J gene is TRBJ1-1, the V gene TRBV6-1, with TRBD1 matching 9 bases. Trimming cost V 6 bases and J 0 bases; bases outside gene matches: 2. The CDR3 extends over 14 amino acids. In germline, CDR1 is MNHNS, CDR2 SASEGT. The CDR3 is CASRQGAVNTEAFF. The DNA of the CDR3 is TGTGCCAGCAGACAGGGGGCGGTGAACACTGAAGCTTTCTTT.